The 29 T cell receptor beta chains in this list originate from one sample, sequenced in a study of CD8 T cells in ankylosing spondylitis. TCRdb used MiXCR to reprocess the 5' RACE reads, holding one entry per CDR3 protein. This sample has under 300,000 distinct CDR3 sequences, with 10% to 13% found just once. The sample was blood, either unsorted or a sorted T cell fraction (not recorded which). The origin of the receptors is a male donor with ankylosing spondylitis or in good health (not recorded which).

This clonotype was counted at least ten times. The chain couples TRBV19 to TRBJ2-7; D remains ambiguous. Germline values: CDR1 LNHDA, CDR2 SQIVND (reference sequence). This CDR3 has 13 amino acids. The V end was cut by 4 bases, the J end by 0 bases, with 7 bases between. The CDR3 is CASSTRLSYEQYF. CDR3 bases: TGTGCCAGTAGTACACGACTCTCCTACGAGCAGTACTTC.

To note about this clonotype: This may be a read error, as it is one base from a much larger clone. The rearrangement links TRBV5-1 to TRBJ1-1; no reliable D call. Germline V CDR1 and CDR2: SGHRS, YFSETQ. CDR3 size: 15 residues. The germline V and J ends were trimmed by 4 bases and 4 bases, with 17 bases remaining between them. The CDR3 nucleotides are TGCGCCAGCAGCGTGGACTTCGACTACCGCACTGAAGCTTTCTTT. Translated, it gives CASSVDFDYRTEAFF.

This clonotype came up many times. The V call is TRBV3-1, the J call TRBJ2-7, with D hard to call. The germline gives CDR1 LGHDT, CDR2 YNNKEL (reference sequence). Trimming cost V 0 bases and J 6 bases, with 18 bases left between them. The CDR3 covers 16 residues. CDR3 nucleotides: TGTGCCAGCAGCCAAGATAGGGCCATCCTCCCAGGCGAGCAGTACTTC. It is translated as CASSQDRAILPGEQYF.

There are many counts of this clonotype. The chain couples TRBV27 to TRBJ2-1; D unclear. The CDR3 spans 14 residues. Trimming pared 7 bases from V and 4 bases from J, leaving 14 bases between. CDR1 and CDR2 from the germline V gene are MNHEY and SMNVEV (reference sequence). CDR3 DNA: TGTGCCAGCACCCTCAATGGGGTATACAATGAGCAGTTCTTC. Translation: CASTLNGVYNEQFF.

This clonotype was counted at least ten times. The V gene is TRBV12-3 or TRBV12-4, the J gene TRBJ2-7, with 9 positions matching TRBD2. The junction had 6 bases not matched to a gene; V was cut back by 8 bases and J by 7 bases. The CDR3 is 12 amino acids. The CDR3, as DNA: TGTGCCAGCGGACTAGCGTTGGGGGAGCAGTACTTC. Protein product: CASGLALGEQYF.

The gene calls are TRBV30 and TRBJ2-1; 11 bases agree with TRBD2. The CDR3 is 15 amino acids. With V trimmed by 0 bases and J by 7 bases, 5 bases remained unmatched. Germline V gene lookup returns CDR1 GTSNPN and CDR2 SVGIG (reference sequence). The CDR3 DNA is TGTGCCTGGAGTGTACTAGCGGGAGAAAGGAATGAGCAGTTCTTC. It specifies CAWSVLAGERNEQFF.

Ten or more counts support this clonotype. This chain joins TRBV25-1 and TRBJ1-1, with D maybe TRBD1 (6 bases). The V gene lost 3 bases and the J gene lost 10 bases, with 15 bases spanning the gap. CDR1 MGHDK and CDR2 SYGVNS come from the germline V gene. This CDR3 spans 13 amino acids. The CDR3 DNA reads TGTGCCAGCAGTGATCCCGACAGGAGTGGAGCTTTCTTT. Translation gives CASSDPDRSGAFF.

This chain links TRBV6-2 or TRBV6-3 with TRBJ1-5; 7 bases are a match to TRBD1. CDR1 is MNHEY, CDR2 SVGEGT, per germline. The ends lost 0 bases at V and 5 bases at J; junction bases unmatched: 4. There are 15 residues in the CDR3. In DNA, the CDR3 is TGTGCCAGCAGTTACTCGACAGGGTATCATCAGCCCCAGCATTTT. It codes for CASSYSTGYHQPQHF.

V is TRBV7-6 and J is TRBJ2-7; a possible D gene is TRBD2 (5 bases). Germline CDR1 SGHVS, CDR2 FNYEAQ. This CDR3 comprises 14 residues. The V end lost 2 bases, the J end lost 2 bases, and 10 bases lay between the germline ends. CDR3 in DNA: TGTGCCAGCAGCTTATCGGACGGGGCCTACGAGCAGTACTTC. Its protein product is CASSLSDGAYEQYF.

This clonotype was seen at least ten times. The junction and the germline gene differ at one end; a read error may be behind it. CDR3 DNA: TGCGCCAGCAGTCAAGCCCCGACAGGAGAGAACACTGAAGCTTTCTTT. It yields the protein CASSQAPTGENTEAFF. The rearrangement links TRBV4-1 to TRBJ1-1; D might be TRBD1 (6 bases). The CDR3 totals 16 residues. CDR1 MGHRA and CDR2 YSYEKL come from the germline V gene.

This clonotype has at least ten counts. J is TRBJ1-5 and V is TRBV27; D is undetermined. Germline V lookup: CDR1 MNHEY, CDR2 SMNVEV (reference sequence). Trimming shortened V by 3 bases and J by 8 bases, and 11 bases separated the two germline ends. The CDR3 spans 13 residues. The CDR3 DNA sequence: TGTGCCAGCAGTTTTGTCGGTGAGGAGCCCCAGCATTTT. Amino acids: CASSFVGEEPQHF.

This clonotype was recorded many times. The chain links TRBV20-1 to TRBJ2-3; D call uncertain. With 2 bases removed from V and 2 bases from J, the gap between germline ends came to 5 bases. This CDR3 has 12 residues. Germline loops: CDR1 DFQATT, CDR2 SNEGSKA (reference sequence). The CDR3 loop is CSARQLTDTQYF. The CDR3 DNA sequence: TGCAGTGCTAGACAACTCACAGATACGCAGTATTTT.

For this clonotype: It may be a read error: a sequence one base away is much more abundant. The rearrangement uses TRBV5-1 and TRBJ1-2, with 10 bases aligning to TRBD1. The CDR3 is made up of 16 amino acids. Germline assignment: CDR1 SGHRS and CDR2 YFSETQ. Here the CDR3 reads CANSLDRGVANYGYTF. The CDR3 bases are TGCGCCAACAGCTTGGACAGGGGGGTAGCTAACTATGGCTACACCTTC.

A few counts support this clonotype. This chain uses TRBV7-2 with TRBJ1-3; D is undetermined. V shed 1 base and J shed 1 base, with 11 bases lying between them. CDR1 is SGHTA and CDR2 is FQGNSA in the germline V gene. The CDR3 is made up of 16 amino acids. The CDR3 coding sequence is TGTGCCAGCAGCTTAGGGTGGGCGGGTTCTGGAAACACCATATATTTT. Its protein is CASSLGWAGSGNTIYF.

The chain links TRBV6-1 to TRBJ1-1, with 8 bases fitting TRBD1. J lost 0 bases, V lost 6 bases, and 9 bases had no gene match. The germline V gene encodes CDR1 MNHNS and CDR2 SASEGT. This CDR3 has 16 residues. CDR3 loop: CASRPNRGFMNTEAFF. The DNA for the CDR3 is TGTGCCAGCAGACCCAACAGGGGGTTCATGAACACTGAAGCTTTCTTT.

This clonotype has at least ten counts. J is TRBJ2-3 and V is TRBV3-1, with D tentatively TRBD2 (6 bases). Germline V gene data show CDR1 as LGHDT and CDR2 as YNNKEL (reference sequence). The V gene lost 0 bases and the J gene lost 1 base, with 8 bases spanning the gap. The CDR3 is 15 residues long. The CDR3, as DNA: TGTGCCAGCAGCCAAGACCAGCGGGGCACAGATACGCAGTATTTT. Its protein product is CASSQDQRGTDTQYF.

The genes are TRBV15 and TRBJ2-1; a weak D match, TRBD2 (5 bases). The CDR3 has 15 amino acids. V gave up 0 bases and J gave up 3 bases, with 9 bases separating them. Germline assignment: CDR1 LNHNV and CDR2 YYDKDF (reference sequence). The CDR3 loop is CATSRERGYYNEQFF. As DNA, the CDR3 is TGTGCCACCAGCAGAGAAAGAGGGTACTACAATGAGCAGTTCTTC.

This clonotype was seen only a few times. The rearrangement joins TRBV30 to TRBJ2-7; tentatively, D is TRBD1 (6 bases). The germline V and J ends were trimmed by 4 bases and 1 base, with 14 bases remaining between them. CDR3 size: 14 residues. From germline, CDR1 is GTSNPN and CDR2 SVGIG (reference sequence). The CDR3, as DNA: TGTGCCTGGAACAGGGAGTCCCTATCCTACGAGCAGTACTTC. Its protein product is CAWNRESLSYEQYF.

There are many counts of this clonotype. The CDR3 is CASSTRVAKNIQYF. The CDR3 DNA reads TGTGCCAGCAGCACCCGGGTAGCCAAAAACATTCAGTACTTC. This sequence joins TRBV12-3 or TRBV12-4 and TRBJ2-4; no reliable D call. The CDR3 contains 14 residues. The germline V and J ends were trimmed by 6 bases and 0 bases, with 9 bases remaining between them.

The chain recombines TRBV5-6 with TRBJ2-7, with 9 nucleotides matching TRBD2. From germline, CDR1 is SGHDT and CDR2 YYEEEE. The CDR3 sequence is 15 residues long. V lost 3 bases, J lost 5 bases, and 9 bases stayed unmatched. CDR3 region: CASSYFSGSSDEQYF. CDR3 DNA sequence: TGTGCCAGCAGCTATTTTAGCGGGAGCAGTGACGAGCAGTACTTC.

V usage is TRBV4-2 and J usage is TRBJ2-1; TRBD2 might be the D (6 bases). Germline V CDR1 and CDR2: LGHNA, YNFKEQ. The V and J ends lost 0 bases and 12 bases respectively, with 18 bases between them. The length of the CDR3 is 15 residues. The CDR3 spells CASSQDEGTPGGQFF. The CDR3 DNA is TGTGCCAGCAGCCAAGATGAGGGGACGCCCGGGGGGCAGTTCTTC.

This clonotype was seen many times. The chain is built from TRBV20-1 and TRBJ2-3, with 9 bases that match TRBD2. Germline V gives CDR1 DFQATT, CDR2 SNEGSKA (reference sequence). CDR3 length: 17 residues. Unmatched junction bases numbered 9, after V lost 0 bases and J lost 2 bases. CDR3 DNA sequence: TGCAGTGCTAGAGATAGGGTAGCGGGGGCCCACACAGATACGCAGTATTTT. Translating gives CSARDRVAGAHTDTQYF.

This clonotype was observed many times. The V and J genes are TRBV6-1 and TRBJ1-5; no clear D gene. The CDR3 has 13 amino acids. Trimming shortened V by 7 bases and J by 3 bases, and 10 bases separated the two germline ends. CDR1 MNHNS and CDR2 SASEGT come from the germline V gene. This chain's CDR3 is CASKQAINQPQHF. As DNA, the CDR3 is TGTGCCAGCAAGCAGGCGATCAATCAGCCCCAGCATTTT.

This clonotype occurred many times. The chain joins TRBV6-5 to TRBJ1-2; D may be TRBD1 (6 bases). The CDR3 runs to 13 residues. Germline CDR1 MNHEY, CDR2 SVGAGI. V lost 0 bases and J 7 bases, leaving 9 bases between the germline ends. CDR3 bases: TGTGCCAGCAGTTACTCGGACAGAGGTGGCTACACCTTC. This gives the protein CASSYSDRGGYTF.

This clonotype was seen ten or more times. The chain employs TRBV12-3 or TRBV12-4 and TRBJ1-1; D is ambiguous. The CDR3 has 12 residues. V lost 6 bases to trimming and J lost 6 bases, with 11 bases between them. CDR3 in DNA: TGTGCCAGCAGCTTTCGGAGGGCTGAAGCTTTCTTT. This gives the protein CASSFRRAEAFF.

There are many counts of this clonotype. This sequence joins TRBV4-1 and TRBJ2-7, with D maybe TRBD1 (7 bases). V dropped 4 bases and J dropped 3 bases, with 16 bases sitting between them. This CDR3 is built from 15 residues. CDR1 is MGHRA and CDR2 is YSYEKL in the germline V gene. CDR3 coding DNA: TGCGCCAGCAGCCCACAGGAGGGGGCGGGCTACGAGCAGTACTTC. This encodes CASSPQEGAGYEQYF.

This clonotype appeared many times. This sequence joins TRBV12-3 or TRBV12-4 and TRBJ2-2; D possibly matches TRBD1 or TRBD2 (7 bases each). The CDR3 loop spans 16 amino acids. Trimming shortened V by 6 bases and J by 2 bases, and 16 bases separated the two germline ends. For the CDR3, the DNA is TGTGCCAGCAGGGGGGGGACAGCCCTCAACACCGGGGAGCTGTTTTTT. It codes for CASRGGTALNTGELFF.

This clonotype occurred many times. The J gene is TRBJ2-3, the V gene TRBV7-9; no clear D gene. The CDR3 loop spans 11 amino acids. V dropped 5 bases and J dropped 3 bases, with 3 bases sitting between them. CDR1 SEHNR and CDR2 FQNEAQ come from the germline V gene (reference sequence). As DNA, the CDR3 is TGTGCCAGCAGCGCTACAGATACGCAGTATTTT. Translating gives CASSATDTQYF.

This clonotype was observed at least ten times. The chain is built from TRBV10-3 and TRBJ1-1, with TRBD1 matching over 7 bases. The V segment lost 4 bases and the J segment 3 bases; nucleotides outside the gene matches: 8. This CDR3 is 15 amino acids long. The V gene's germline CDR1 is ENHRY and CDR2 SYGVKD. This CDR3 reads CAISALGTADTEAFF. CDR3 sequence (DNA): TGTGCCATCAGTGCGCTAGGGACAGCTGACACTGAAGCTTTCTTT.